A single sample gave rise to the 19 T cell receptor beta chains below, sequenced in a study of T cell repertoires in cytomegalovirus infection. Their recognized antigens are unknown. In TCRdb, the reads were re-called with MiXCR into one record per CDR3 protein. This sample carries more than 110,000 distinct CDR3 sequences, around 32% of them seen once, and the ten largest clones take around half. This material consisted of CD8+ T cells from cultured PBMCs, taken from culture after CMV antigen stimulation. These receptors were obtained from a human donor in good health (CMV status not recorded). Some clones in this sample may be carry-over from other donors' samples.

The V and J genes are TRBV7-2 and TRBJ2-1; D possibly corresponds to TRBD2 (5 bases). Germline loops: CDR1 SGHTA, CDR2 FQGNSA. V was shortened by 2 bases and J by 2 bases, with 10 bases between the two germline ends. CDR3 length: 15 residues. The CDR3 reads CASSLISGAYNEQFF. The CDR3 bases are TGTGCCAGCAGCTTAATAAGCGGAGCCTACAATGAGCAGTTCTTC.

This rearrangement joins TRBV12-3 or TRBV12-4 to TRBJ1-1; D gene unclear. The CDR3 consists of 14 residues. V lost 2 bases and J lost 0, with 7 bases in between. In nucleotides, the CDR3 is TGTGCCAGCAGTTTATCTACGGTGAACACTGAAGCTTTCTTT. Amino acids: CASSLSTVNTEAFF.

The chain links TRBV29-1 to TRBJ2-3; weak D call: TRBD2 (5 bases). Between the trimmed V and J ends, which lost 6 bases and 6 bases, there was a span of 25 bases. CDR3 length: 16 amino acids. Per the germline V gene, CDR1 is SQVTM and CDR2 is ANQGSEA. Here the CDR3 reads CSVLFFLGSAVDTQYF. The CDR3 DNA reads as TGCAGCGTCCTATTCTTTCTAGGGAGTGCCGTGGATACGCAGTATTTT.

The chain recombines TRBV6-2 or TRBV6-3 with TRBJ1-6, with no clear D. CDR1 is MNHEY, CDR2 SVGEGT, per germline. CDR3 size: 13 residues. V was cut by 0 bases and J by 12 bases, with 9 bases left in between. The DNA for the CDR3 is TGTGCCAGCAGTTACTCATCGGGTTTACCCCTCCACTTT. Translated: CASSYSSGLPLHF.

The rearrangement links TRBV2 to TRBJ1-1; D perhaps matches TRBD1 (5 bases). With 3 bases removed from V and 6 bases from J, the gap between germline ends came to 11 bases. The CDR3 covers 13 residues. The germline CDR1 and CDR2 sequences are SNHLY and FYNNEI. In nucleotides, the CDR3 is TGTGCCAGCAGTGATCCAGGGAATGCTGAAGCTTTCTTT. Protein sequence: CASSDPGNAEAFF.

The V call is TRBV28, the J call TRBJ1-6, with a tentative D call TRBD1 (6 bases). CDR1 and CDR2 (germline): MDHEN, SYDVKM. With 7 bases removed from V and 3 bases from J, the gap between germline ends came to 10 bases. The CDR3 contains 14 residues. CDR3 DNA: TGTGCCAGCACGCAACAGGGCTATAATTCACCCCTCCACTTT. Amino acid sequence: CASTQQGYNSPLHF.

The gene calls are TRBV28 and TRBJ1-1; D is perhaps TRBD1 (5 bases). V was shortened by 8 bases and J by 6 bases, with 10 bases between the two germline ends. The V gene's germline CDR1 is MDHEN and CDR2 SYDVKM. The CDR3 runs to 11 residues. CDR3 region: CASHYRSEAFF. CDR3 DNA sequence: TGTGCCAGCCACTACAGGTCTGAAGCTTTCTTT.

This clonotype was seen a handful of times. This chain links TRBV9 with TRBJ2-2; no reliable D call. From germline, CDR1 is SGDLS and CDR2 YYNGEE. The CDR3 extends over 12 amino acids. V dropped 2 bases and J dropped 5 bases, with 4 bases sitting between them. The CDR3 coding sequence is TGTGCCAGCAGCGTGGGGACCGGGGAGCTGTTTTTT. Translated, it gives CASSVGTGELFF.

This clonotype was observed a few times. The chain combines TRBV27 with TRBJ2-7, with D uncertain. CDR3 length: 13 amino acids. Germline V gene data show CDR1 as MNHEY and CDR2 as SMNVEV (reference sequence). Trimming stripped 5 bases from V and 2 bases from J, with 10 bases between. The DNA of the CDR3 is TGTGCCAGCAGTACCGAAGGGCCCTACGAGCAGTACTTC. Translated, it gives CASSTEGPYEQYF.

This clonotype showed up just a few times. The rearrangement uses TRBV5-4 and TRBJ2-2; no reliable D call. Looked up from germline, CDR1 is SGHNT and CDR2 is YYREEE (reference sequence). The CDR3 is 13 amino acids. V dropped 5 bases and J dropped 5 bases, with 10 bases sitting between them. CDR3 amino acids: CASSYGATGELFF. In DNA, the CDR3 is TGTGCCAGCAGTTACGGTGCAACCGGGGAGCTGTTTTTT. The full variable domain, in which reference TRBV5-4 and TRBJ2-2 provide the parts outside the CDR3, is ETGVTQSPTHLIKTRGQQVTLRCSSQSGHNTVSWYQQALGQGPQFIFQYYREEENGRGNFPPRFSGLQFPNYSSELNVNALELDDSALYLCASSYGATGELFFGEGSRLTVL.

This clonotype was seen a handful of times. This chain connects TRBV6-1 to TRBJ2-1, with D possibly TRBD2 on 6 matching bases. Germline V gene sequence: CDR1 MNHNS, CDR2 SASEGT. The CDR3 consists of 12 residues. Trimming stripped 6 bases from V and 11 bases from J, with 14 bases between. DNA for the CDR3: TGTGCCAGCAGAGATGACGGGAGACAGCAGTTCTTC. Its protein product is CASRDDGRQQFF.

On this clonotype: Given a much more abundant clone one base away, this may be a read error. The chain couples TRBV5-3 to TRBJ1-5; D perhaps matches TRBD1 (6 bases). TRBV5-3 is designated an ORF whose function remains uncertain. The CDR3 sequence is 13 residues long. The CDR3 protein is CASSSQGNQPRHF. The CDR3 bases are TGTGCCAGCAGTTCACAGGGCAATCAGCCCCGGCATTTT.

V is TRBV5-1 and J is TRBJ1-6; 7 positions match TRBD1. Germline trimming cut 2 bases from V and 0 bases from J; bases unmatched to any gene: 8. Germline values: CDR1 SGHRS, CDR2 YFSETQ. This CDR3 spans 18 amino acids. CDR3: CASSFPGTDSSYNSPLHF. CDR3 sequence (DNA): TGCGCCAGCAGCTTCCCCGGGACAGATAGCTCCTATAATTCACCCCTCCACTTT.

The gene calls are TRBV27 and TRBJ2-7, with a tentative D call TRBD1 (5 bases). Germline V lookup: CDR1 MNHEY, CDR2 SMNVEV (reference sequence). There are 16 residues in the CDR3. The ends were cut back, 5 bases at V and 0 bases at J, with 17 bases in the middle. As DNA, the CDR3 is TGTGCCAGCAGTCCATCTCAGGGTGACAGCTCCTACGAGCAGTACTTC. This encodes CASSPSQGDSSYEQYF.

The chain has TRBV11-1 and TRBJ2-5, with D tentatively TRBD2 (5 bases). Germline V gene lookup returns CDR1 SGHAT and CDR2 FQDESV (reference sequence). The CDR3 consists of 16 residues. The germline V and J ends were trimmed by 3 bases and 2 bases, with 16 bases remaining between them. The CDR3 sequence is CASSFTALGDQETQYF. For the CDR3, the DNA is TGTGCCAGCAGCTTTACGGCCCTCGGGGATCAAGAGACCCAGTACTTC.

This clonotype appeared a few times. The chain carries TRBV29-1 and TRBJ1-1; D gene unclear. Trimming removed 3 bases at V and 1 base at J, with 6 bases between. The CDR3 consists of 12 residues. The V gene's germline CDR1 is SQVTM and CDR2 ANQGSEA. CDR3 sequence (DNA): TGCAGCGTTGACCTCGGGAACACTGAAGCTTTCTTT. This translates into CSVDLGNTEAFF.

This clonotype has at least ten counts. CDR3 sequence (DNA): TGTGCCAGCAGTTACCGGGGCGACGAGCAGTACTTC. Amino acid sequence: CASSYRGDEQYF. V and J are TRBV6-6 and TRBJ2-7; D possibly uses TRBD1 or TRBD2 (5 bases each). In germline, CDR1 is MNHNY, CDR2 SVGAGI (reference sequence). The CDR3 is 12 amino acids. V dropped 2 bases and J dropped 5 bases, with 7 bases sitting between them.

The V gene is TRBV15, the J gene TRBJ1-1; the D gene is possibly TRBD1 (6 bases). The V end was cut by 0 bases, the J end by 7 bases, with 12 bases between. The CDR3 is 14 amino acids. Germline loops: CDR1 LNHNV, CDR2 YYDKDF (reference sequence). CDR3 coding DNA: TGTGCCACCAGCAGAGATCGGGGGCTACTTGAAGCTTTCTTT. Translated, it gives CATSRDRGLLEAFF.

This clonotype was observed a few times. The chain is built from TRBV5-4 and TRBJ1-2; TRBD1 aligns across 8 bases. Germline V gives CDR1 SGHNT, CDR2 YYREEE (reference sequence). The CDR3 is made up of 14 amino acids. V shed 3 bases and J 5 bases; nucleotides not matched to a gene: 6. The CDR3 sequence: CASSSSTGDYGYTF. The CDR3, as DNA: TGTGCCAGCAGCTCGTCGACAGGGGATTATGGCTACACCTTC.